A single sample is the source of the 28 T cell receptor beta chains below, sequenced in a study of cytomegalovirus exposure and HLA in healthy donors. This table comes from immunoSEQ multiplex PCR, and its TCRdb copy is limited to in-frame clones, with some not included. The sample yields about 160,000 clones, roughly 80% seen once. The material sequenced was PBMCs. The receptors here all came from a man aged 25 to 40 in good health and CMV-seropositive.

This clone was seen more than once but under ten times. This chain uses TRBV5-4 with TRBJ2-2; a weak D match, TRBD2 (5 bases). The V end was cut by 0 bases, the J end by 7 bases, with 10 bases between. The germline V gene has CDR1 SGHNT and CDR2 YYREEE (reference sequence). CDR3 size: 14 residues. Written as DNA, the CDR3 is TGTGCCAGCAGCTTGGTGGGCCGGGGCGGGGAGCTGTTTTTT. Its protein product is CASSLVGRGGELFF.

J is TRBJ2-1 and V is TRBV18; TRBD2 matches 11 bases. CDR3 length: 16 amino acids. Unmatched junction bases numbered 3, after V lost 1 base and J lost 4 bases. Germline CDR1 reads KGHSH; CDR2 reads LQKENI. DNA of the CDR3: TGTGCCAGCTCACCACTCGGGACTAGCGGTTACAATGAGCAGTTCTTC. This encodes CASSPLGTSGYNEQFF.

A few counts support this clone. V is TRBV6-6 and J is TRBJ1-6, with 8 bases identical to TRBD1. CDR3 length: 14 amino acids. Germline-derived CDR1 and CDR2 are MNHNY and SVGAGI (reference sequence). The V gene end was trimmed by 6 bases and the J gene end by 4 bases; junction bases not matched to a gene: 2. The CDR3 here is CASRGQEYNSPLHF. In nucleotides, the CDR3 is TGTGCCAGCAGGGGACAGGAGTATAATTCACCCCTCCACTTT.

In DNA, the CDR3 is TGTGCCAGCAGTCGGACAAACACAGATACGCAGTATTTT. Translated: CASSRTNTDTQYF. This chain joins TRBV28 and TRBJ2-3, with a possible D match to TRBD1 (5 bases). Per the germline V gene, CDR1 is MDHEN and CDR2 is SYDVKM. V shed 5 bases and J shed 2 bases, with 8 bases lying between them. This CDR3 has 13 amino acids. The full variable domain, in which reference TRBV28 and TRBJ2-3 provide the parts outside the CDR3, is DVKVTQSSRYLVKRTGEKVFLECVQDMDHENMFWYRQDPGLGLRLIYFSYDVKMKEKGDIPEGYSVSREKKERFSLILESASTNQTSMYLCASSRTNTDTQYFGPGTRLTVL.

The rearrangement uses TRBV9 and TRBJ2-2, with TRBD2 matching over 10 bases. Germline V lookup: CDR1 SGDLS, CDR2 YYNGEE. The CDR3 totals 18 residues. Trimming removed 0 bases from V and 0 bases from J; junction bases left unmatched: 5. CDR3 region: CASSVGVAGGSNTGELFF. DNA of the CDR3: TGTGCCAGCAGCGTAGGGGTAGCGGGGGGTTCGAACACCGGGGAGCTGTTTTTT.

This CDR3 reads CASSLGQGVQSDYGYTF. As DNA, the CDR3 is TGTGCCAGCAGCCTCGGACAGGGGGTTCAATCTGACTATGGCTACACCTTC. V usage is TRBV9 and J usage is TRBJ1-2; 10 bases match TRBD1. The CDR3 length is 17 residues. Germline V gene sequence: CDR1 SGDLS, CDR2 YYNGEE. The trim removed 4 bases at V and 3 bases at J, leaving 12 bases unmatched. Full variable domain (remainder filled in from reference TRBV9 and TRBJ1-2): DSGVTQTPKHLITATGQRVTLRCSPRSGDLSVYWYQQSLDQGLQFLIQYYNGEERAKGNILERFSAQQFPDLHSELNLSSLELGDSALYFCASSLGQGVQSDYGYTFGSGTRLTVV.

Of note for this clone: One end of the junction does not line up with germline, which may come from a read error. This rearrangement joins TRBV11-2 to TRBJ2-4; 11 bases fit TRBD1. Germline-derived CDR1 and CDR2 are SGHAT and FQNNGV. CDR3 length equals 12 residues. DNA of the CDR3: TGTGCCAGCAGCTTAAACGGACAGGGGGCAGTCTTC. Its translation: CASSLNGQGAVF.

To note about this clone: One junction end disagrees with the germline gene, perhaps due to a read error. The chain carries TRBV5-1 and TRBJ2-1; D is perhaps TRBD2 (6 bases). The CDR3 consists of 16 residues. The germline V gene has CDR1 SGHRS and CDR2 YFSETQ. CDR3: CASSLELANNYNEQFF. CDR3 sequence (DNA): TGCGCCAGCAGTTTGGAACTAGCTAACAACTACAATGAGCAGTTCTTC.

The chain has TRBV28 and TRBJ1-5, with a tentative D call TRBD1 (5 bases). The CDR3 totals 17 residues. CDR1 MDHEN and CDR2 SYDVKM come from the germline V gene. The ends were cut back, 5 bases at V and 2 bases at J, with 19 bases in the middle. The CDR3 nucleotides read TGTGCCAGCAGTCCTATTGGGCCAGGGAAGGGCAATCAGCCCCAGCATTTT. Protein product: CASSPIGPGKGNQPQHF.

This clone has a single count. CDR3 nucleotide sequence: TGTGCCAGCAGCATCGGGACTAGCGGGGGGAACACCGGGGAGCTGTTTTTT. This encodes CASSIGTSGGNTGELFF. The chain joins TRBV27 to TRBJ2-2; TRBD2 matches at 14 bases. V was pared by 6 bases and J by 1 base, with 4 bases of the junction left unmatched. This CDR3 has 17 residues. Germline V CDR1 and CDR2: MNHEY, SMNVEV (reference sequence).

J is TRBJ1-4 and V is TRBV7-9, with D uncertain. V was pared by 5 bases and J by 0 bases, with 13 bases between. The CDR3 is 16 amino acids. Looked up from germline, CDR1 is SEHNR and CDR2 is FQNEAQ (reference sequence). This CDR3 is CASSGSGRPTNEKLFF. The CDR3 DNA sequence: TGTGCCAGCAGCGGCTCCGGGAGACCAACTAATGAAAAACTGTTTTTT.

V gene TRBV30 combines with J gene TRBJ1-4; no clear D. The CDR3 totals 13 residues. Germline CDR1 and CDR2: GTSNPN and SVGIG (reference sequence). Trimming left V 1 base short and J 6 bases short, with 9 bases between. The CDR3 loop is CAWSERWDEKLFF. The CDR3 DNA reads TGTGCCTGGAGTGAGCGGTGGGATGAAAAACTGTTTTTT.

The chain recombines TRBV30 with TRBJ1-6; 8 bases match TRBD1. This CDR3 spans 13 amino acids. After removal of 8 bases from V and 10 bases from J, the junction contained 10 bases not matched to a gene. Germline-derived CDR1 and CDR2 are GTSNPN and SVGIG (reference sequence). The CDR3 loop is CAAGSGTGSPLHF. The CDR3 DNA follows: TGTGCCGCCGGGTCCGGGACAGGCTCACCCCTCCACTTT.

The CDR3 loop is CASSLGTANTEAFF. For the CDR3, the DNA is TGTGCCAGCAGTCTCGGGACTGCGAACACTGAAGCTTTCTTT. This chain joins TRBV6-5 and TRBJ1-1; D perhaps matches TRBD1 (5 bases). CDR3 size: 14 residues. Germline lookup yields CDR1 MNHEY and CDR2 SVGAGI. The V end lost 5 bases, the J end lost 1 base, and 11 bases lay between the germline ends.

The count of this clone is one. V usage is TRBV11-3 and J usage is TRBJ1-1, with unresolved D. The V end lost 2 bases, the J end lost 10 bases, and 14 bases lay between the germline ends. In germline, CDR1 is SGHNT, CDR2 YENEEA. CDR3 length equals 13 residues. In nucleotides, the CDR3 is TGTGCCAGCAGCTTATCGGCCTCGGGAGGAGCTTTCTTT. Translating it yields CASSLSASGGAFF.

V is TRBV15 and J is TRBJ2-1; 8 bases are shared with TRBD1. Trimming cost V 3 bases and J 6 bases; bases outside gene matches: 7. This CDR3 region has 15 residues. Germline assignment: CDR1 LNHNV and CDR2 YYDKDF (reference sequence). The CDR3: CATSRRDDRGNEQFF. CDR3 bases: TGTGCCACCAGCAGGCGCGATGACAGGGGCAATGAGCAGTTCTTC.

The chain employs TRBV7-3 and TRBJ2-5; 8 nucleotides align to TRBD1. The V and J ends lost 5 bases and 4 bases, in that order; junction bases with no gene match: 12. The CDR3 covers 16 residues. CDR1 SGHTA and CDR2 FQGTGA come from the germline V gene. CDR3 region: CASSQRGQGAGETQYF. Written as DNA, the CDR3 is TGTGCCAGCAGCCAGAGGGGGCAGGGGGCTGGAGAGACCCAGTACTTC.

The chain employs TRBV7-2 and TRBJ1-2; 10 bases are shared with TRBD1. CDR1 and CDR2 from the germline V gene are SGHTA and FQGNSA. The CDR3 consists of 16 residues. V was clipped by 1 base and J by 6 bases; unmatched bases: 8. The CDR3 protein is CASSLEGQGTVNGYTF. In DNA, the CDR3 is TGTGCCAGCAGCTTAGAGGGACAGGGGACGGTGAATGGCTACACCTTC.

The chain recombines TRBV19 with TRBJ1-1, with 7 nucleotides matching TRBD1. J gave up 5 bases and V 5 bases, and 14 bases lay outside the gene matches. This CDR3 comprises 16 residues. The germline V gene encodes CDR1 LNHDA and CDR2 SQIVND (reference sequence). The CDR3 here is CASSPRTGLSTTEAFF. CDR3 DNA sequence: TGTGCCAGTAGTCCCCGGACAGGTTTATCAACGACTGAAGCTTTCTTT.

This chain uses TRBV19 with TRBJ1-2, with TRBD1 matching 9 bases. Looked up from germline, CDR1 is LNHDA and CDR2 is SQIVND (reference sequence). This CDR3 contains 15 residues. With V trimmed by 8 bases and J by 4 bases, 11 bases remained unmatched. Here the CDR3 DNA reads TGTGCCAGTGAACGTCGGACAGGGGACGGCTATGGCTACACCTTC. Translation gives CASERRTGDGYGYTF.

The chain uses TRBV14 and TRBJ2-2; TRBD1 matches 9 bases. The germline CDR1 and CDR2 sequences are SGHDN and FVKESK. With 0 bases clipped from V and 3 bases from J, the junction kept 5 bases outside the gene matches. This CDR3 region has 17 residues. This CDR3 reads CASSQDYGTGYTGELFF. CDR3 in DNA: TGTGCCAGCAGCCAAGATTACGGGACAGGGTACACCGGGGAGCTGTTTTTT.

This chain connects TRBV7-6 to TRBJ1-4, with 9 bases lining up with TRBD1. Germline V lookup: CDR1 SGHVS, CDR2 FNYEAQ. The V and J ends lost 3 bases and 5 bases, in that order; junction bases with no gene match: 1. The CDR3 has 14 amino acids. DNA for the CDR3: TGTGCCAGCAGCTTGGGGACAGGGAATGAAAAACTGTTTTTT. It specifies CASSLGTGNEKLFF.

The rearrangement uses TRBV2 and TRBJ2-7, with TRBD1 as a possible D gene (5 bases). V lost 0 bases, J lost 9 bases, and 9 bases lay in between. Germline V lookup: CDR1 SNHLY, CDR2 FYNNEI. The CDR3 contains 12 residues. The CDR3 DNA reads TGTGCCAGCAGTGAAGCGCAGGGCGGGCAGTACTTC. Translation gives CASSEAQGGQYF.

The V gene is TRBV9, the J gene TRBJ2-2; D might be TRBD1 (7 bases). CDR3 size: 13 residues. CDR1 SGDLS and CDR2 YYNGEE come from the germline V gene. Trimming removed 6 bases at V and 6 bases at J, with 12 bases between. The CDR3 is CASTPGGSGELFF. CDR3 in DNA: TGTGCCAGCACGCCAGGGGGGTCCGGGGAGCTGTTTTTT. Using reference TRBV9 and TRBJ2-2 for the parts outside the CDR3, the full variable domain is DSGVTQTPKHLITATGQRVTLRCSPRSGDLSVYWYQQSLDQGLQFLIQYYNGEERAKGNILERFSAQQFPDLHSELNLSSLELGDSALYFCASTPGGSGELFFGEGSRLTVL.

This sequence joins TRBV18 and TRBJ2-1, with 7 bases lining up with TRBD1. CDR1 is KGHSH and CDR2 is LQKENI in the germline V gene. The V gene end was trimmed by 3 bases and the J gene end by 4 bases; junction bases not matched to a gene: 9. This CDR3 is 16 amino acids long. Here the CDR3 DNA reads TGTGCCAGCTCACCCGGGGACAGCGAACTATACAATGAGCAGTTCTTC. It codes for CASSPGDSELYNEQFF. Complete variable domain (other parts from reference TRBV18 and TRBJ2-1): NAGVMQNPRHLVRRRGQEARLRCSPMKGHSHVYWYRQLPEEGLKFMVYLQKENIIDESGMPKERFSAEFPKEGPSILRIQQVVRGDSAAYFCASSPGDSELYNEQFFGPGTRLTVL.

Written as DNA, the CDR3 is TGTGCCAGCAGCCGGGACAGCTCTGAGACCGGGGAGCTGTTTTTT. This codes for CASSRDSSETGELFF. The genes are TRBV5-4 and TRBJ2-2; 7 bases are shared with TRBD1. Germline V CDR1 and CDR2: SGHNT, YYREEE (reference sequence). The CDR3 has 15 residues. J was trimmed by 5 bases and V by 4 bases; bases with no gene match: 8. Together with reference TRBV5-4 and TRBJ2-2, the CDR3 gives the full variable domain: ETGVTQSPTHLIKTRGQQVTLRCSSQSGHNTVSWYQQALGQGPQFIFQYYREEENGRGNFPPRFSGLQFPNYSSELNVNALELDDSALYLCASSRDSSETGELFFGEGSRLTVL.

The chain couples TRBV28 to TRBJ1-5; the match to TRBD1 covers 9 bases. Per germline, CDR1 MDHEN and CDR2 SYDVKM. J gave up 5 bases and V 5 bases, and 4 bases lay outside the gene matches. This CDR3 comprises 14 residues. CDR3 DNA: TGTGCCAGCAGTGAGGGACAGGGCTATCAGCCCCAGCATTTT. Translation: CASSEGQGYQPQHF. Full variable domain (rest looked up from reference TRBV28 and TRBJ1-5): DVKVTQSSRYLVKRTGEKVFLECVQDMDHENMFWYRQDPGLGLRLIYFSYDVKMKEKGDIPEGYSVSREKKERFSLILESASTNQTSMYLCASSEGQGYQPQHFGDGTRLSIL.

With regard to this clone: The identical CDR3 is also encoded by other nucleotide sequences in the sample. The gene calls are TRBV29-1 and TRBJ1-4; TRBD1 aligns across 12 bases. The germline CDR1 and CDR2 sequences are SQVTM and ANQGSEA. The CDR3 spans 16 residues. The CDR3: CSALPGQGAGGEKLFF. CDR3 DNA sequence: TGCAGTGCCCTCCCGGGACAGGGGGCAGGAGGCGAAAAACTGTTTTTT.